This T cell receptor (beta chain) originates from a study of long-term antiretroviral therapy in people with HIV. General study findings and limits: Upon ART, diversity increased but remained lower than transplant donor controls.

Comments on this clone: The antigen is undetermined.

The CDR3 extends over 13 amino acids. Trimming took 0 bases from V and 5 from J, leaving 10 bases between them. The V gene's germline CDR1 is GTSNPN and CDR2 SVGIG (reference sequence). The run of the v3.0 immunoSEQ assay was at survey level. TCRdb's table, derived via immunoSEQ multiplex PCR, lists solely in-frame clones and lacks some. The sample lists about 33,000 clones, 70% to 80% occurring once. The TCR comes from a woman between 45 and 65 years old with HIV. This sample comprised unsorted PBMCs, obtained 2 years after starting antiretroviral therapy. The chain is built from TRBV30 and TRBJ1-2, with D possibly being TRBD1 (6 bases). The CDR3 is CAWSVQGAYGYTF. The CDR3 DNA follows: TGTGCCTGGAGTGTACAGGGCGCTTATGGCTACACCTTC.